The 12 T cell receptor beta chains in this list originate from one sample, sequenced in a study of brain T cells in children with intractable seizures. TCRdb's copy holds only in-frame clones and misses some; the assay was immunoSEQ multiplex PCR. The data show about 350,000 clones, more than 85% seen once. Described time point: blood from clinic visit 5 months post-surgery; TSC patient then seizure free. This sample comprised peripheral blood, obtained more than 4 months after surgery. These receptor sequences come from a boy under two years old with tuberous sclerosis and intractable seizures.

This clone was seen once. The V call is TRBV19, the J call TRBJ2-5, with 8 positions matching TRBD2. The ends lost 4 bases at V and 2 bases at J; junction bases unmatched: 9. CDR3 size: 16 residues. Germline V lookup: CDR1 LNHDA, CDR2 SQIVND (reference sequence). The CDR3 nucleotides read TGTGCCAGTAGTAATTTGACGGGGGGGCGACAAGAGACCCAGTACTTC. Protein sequence: CASSNLTGGRQETQYF.

The gene calls are TRBV5-4 and TRBJ2-3, with D uncertain. V was clipped by 9 bases and J by 2 bases, with 16 bases between them. Germline values: CDR1 SGHNT, CDR2 YYREEE (reference sequence). The CDR3 has 14 residues. The CDR3 DNA follows: TGTGCCATCGGCACGGCAGGTCCCACAGATACGCAGTATTTT. Its protein is CAIGTAGPTDTQYF.

V and J are TRBV6-5 and TRBJ1-1; D uncertain. CDR1 and CDR2 from the germline V gene are MNHEY and SVGAGI. V was clipped by 2 bases and J by 1 base, with 5 bases between them. The CDR3 is made up of 13 amino acids. The CDR3 here is CASSYKGNTEAFF. The CDR3 DNA reads as TGTGCCAGCAGTTACAAGGGGAACACTGAAGCTTTCTTT.

The J gene is TRBJ2-4, the V gene TRBV7-9, with D perhaps matching TRBD2 (6 bases). The CDR3 is 15 residues long. Germline CDR1 reads SEHNR; CDR2 reads FQNEAQ (reference sequence). V gave up 1 base and J gave up 0 bases, with 7 bases separating them. The CDR3 loop is CASSLGGLAKNIQYF. In DNA form, the CDR3 reads TGTGCCAGCAGCTTAGGGGGACTAGCCAAAAACATTCAGTACTTC. The complete variable domain, with remaining parts taken from reference TRBV7-9 and TRBJ2-4, reads DTGVSQNPRHKITKRGQNVTFRCDPISEHNRLYWYRQTLGQGPEFLTYFQNEAQLEKSRLLSDRFSAERPKGSFSTLEIQRTEQGDSAMYLCASSLGGLAKNIQYFGAGTRLSVL.

The chain employs TRBV7-9 and TRBJ1-1, with 9 positions matching TRBD1. The CDR3 loop spans 18 amino acids. CDR1 and CDR2 from the germline V gene are SEHNR and FQNEAQ (reference sequence). V lost 4 bases to trimming and J lost 1 base; unmatched junction nucleotides: 13. CDR3: CASSSKLRTGAKNTEAFF. The CDR3 DNA follows: TGTGCCAGCAGCTCAAAACTCAGGACAGGGGCGAAGAACACTGAAGCTTTCTTT.

The J gene is TRBJ2-1, the V gene TRBV9; possible D gene TRBD2, 5 bases. This CDR3 region has 16 residues. The V end was cut by 0 bases, the J end by 3 bases, with 13 bases between. Germline V lookup: CDR1 SGDLS, CDR2 YYNGEE. CDR3 DNA: TGTGCCAGCAGCGTAGGCCCCCCAGCGGTCTACAATGAGCAGTTCTTC. As protein: CASSVGPPAVYNEQFF.

The rearrangement joins TRBV19 to TRBJ2-1, with D uncertain. CDR3 size: 15 residues. CDR1 is LNHDA and CDR2 is SQIVND in the germline V gene (reference sequence). Trimming removed 3 bases from V and 0 bases from J, with 9 bases in between. CDR3 sequence reads: CASSIASYSYNEQFF. The CDR3 nucleotides are TGTGCCAGTAGTATTGCGTCCTACTCCTACAATGAGCAGTTCTTC.

This clone was recorded only once. The chain is built from TRBV18 and TRBJ1-5; unclear D gene. The CDR3 consists of 13 residues. Per the germline V gene, CDR1 is KGHSH and CDR2 is LQKENI. Trimming cost V 2 bases and J 5 bases, with 7 bases left between them. The CDR3: CASSPSRDQPQHF. The CDR3 DNA reads TGTGCCAGCTCACCATCTAGGGATCAGCCCCAGCATTTT.

The CDR3, as DNA: TGCGCCAGCACCCCGAGGGGGTCCTACGAGCAGTACTTC. It encodes CASTPRGSYEQYF. The chain is built from TRBV5-1 and TRBJ2-7; TRBD1 might be the D (6 bases). Germline loops: CDR1 SGHRS, CDR2 YFSETQ. There are 13 residues in the CDR3. V was pared by 6 bases and J by 1 base, with 11 bases between. Drawing the rest from reference TRBV5-1 and TRBJ2-7, the complete variable domain is KAGVTQTPRYLIKTRGQQVTLSCSPISGHRSVSWYQQTPGQGLQFLFEYFSETQRNKGNFPGRFSGRQFSNSRSEMNVSTLELGDSALYLCASTPRGSYEQYFGPGTRLTVT.

The chain recombines TRBV29-1 with TRBJ2-1; 9 bases are a match to TRBD1. The CDR3 has 18 residues. The germline V gene has CDR1 SQVTM and CDR2 ANQGSEA. V shed 4 bases and J 3 bases; nucleotides not matched to a gene: 16. This CDR3 reads CSVGGDRDIRAGYNEQFF. For the CDR3, the DNA is TGCAGCGTTGGAGGGGACAGGGATATACGGGCAGGCTACAATGAGCAGTTCTTC.

The V gene is TRBV2, the J gene TRBJ1-2, with D unclear. This CDR3 is built from 12 residues. Germline V lookup: CDR1 SNHLY, CDR2 FYNNEI. V gave up 5 bases and J gave up 6 bases, with 10 bases separating them. The CDR3, as DNA: TGTGCCAGCAGTCCAGACACCCATGGCTACACCTTC. This codes for CASSPDTHGYTF.

This rearrangement joins TRBV7-2 to TRBJ2-5, with a tentative D call TRBD2 (6 bases). CDR1 SGHTA and CDR2 FQGNSA come from the germline V gene. Trimming shortened V by 5 bases and J by 4 bases, and 17 bases separated the two germline ends. The CDR3 consists of 15 residues. CDR3 loop: CASSPSPPEGETQYF. As DNA, the CDR3 is TGTGCCAGCAGCCCTAGTCCCCCGGAGGGAGAGACCCAGTACTTC.